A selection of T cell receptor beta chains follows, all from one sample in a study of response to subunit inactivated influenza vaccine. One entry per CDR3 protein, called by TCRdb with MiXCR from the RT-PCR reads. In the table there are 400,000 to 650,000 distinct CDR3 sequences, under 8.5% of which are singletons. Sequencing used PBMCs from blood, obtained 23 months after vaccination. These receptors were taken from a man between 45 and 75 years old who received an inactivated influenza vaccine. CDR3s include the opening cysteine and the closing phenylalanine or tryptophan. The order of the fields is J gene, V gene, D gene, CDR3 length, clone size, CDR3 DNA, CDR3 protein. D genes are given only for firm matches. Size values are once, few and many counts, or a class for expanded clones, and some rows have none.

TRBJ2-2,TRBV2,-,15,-,TGTGCCAGCAGTGCCAACAGTGCGAACACCGGGGAGCTGTTTTTT,CASSANSANTGELFF
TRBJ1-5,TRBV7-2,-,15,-,TGTGCCAGCAGCCCCGGGGGGGTGAGCAATCAGCCCCAGCATTTT,CASSPGGVSNQPQHF
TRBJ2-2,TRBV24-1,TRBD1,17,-,TGTGCCACCAGTGACCCGGTTGGACAGGGGAGGACCGGGGAGCTGTTTTTT,CATSDPVGQGRTGELFF
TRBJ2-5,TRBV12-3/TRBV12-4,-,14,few,TGTGCCAGCAGTTCCCACTTATTACAAGAGACCCAGTACTTC,CASSSHLLQETQYF
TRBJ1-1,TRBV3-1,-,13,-,TGTGCCAGCAGCCAACTAAGGCAAACTGAAGCTTTCTTT,CASSQLRQTEAFF
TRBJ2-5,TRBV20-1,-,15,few,TGCAGTGCTAGCGCAGCGTCTTGGGGACAAGAGACCCAGTACTTC,CSASAASWGQETQYF
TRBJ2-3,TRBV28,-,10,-,TGTGCCAGCAGGGCAGATACGCAGTATTTT,CASRADTQYF
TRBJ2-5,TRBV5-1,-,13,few,TGCGCCAGCAGCTCCCGACCACAAGAGACCCAGTACTTC,CASSSRPQETQYF
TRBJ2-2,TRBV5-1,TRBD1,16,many,TGCGCCAGCAGCTTGGACAGGGGCGCGAACACCGGGGAGCTGTTTTTT,CASSLDRGANTGELFF
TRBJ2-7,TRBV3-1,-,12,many,TGTGCCAGCAGCCAGAGCTCCTACGAGCAGTACTTC,CASSQSSYEQYF
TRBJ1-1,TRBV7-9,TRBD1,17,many,TGTGCCAGCAGCTTACGGACAGGGGTATGGGAGGACACTGAAGCTTTCTTT,CASSLRTGVWEDTEAFF
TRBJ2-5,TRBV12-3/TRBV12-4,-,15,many,TGTGCCAGCAGTTTCGGGGACATCTCCCAAGAGACCCAGTACTTC,CASSFGDISQETQYF
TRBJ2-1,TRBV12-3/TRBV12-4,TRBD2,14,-,TGTGCCAGCGGGCTAGCGGGGGGGCCCGATGAGCAGTTCTTC,CASGLAGGPDEQFF
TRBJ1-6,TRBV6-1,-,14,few,TGTGCCAGCAGCCACGGGAGGGTTGGCTCACCCCTCCACTTT,CASSHGRVGSPLHF
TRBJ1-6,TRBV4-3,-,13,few,TGCGCCAGCAGCCAATGGTTTAATTCACCCCTCCACTTT,CASSQWFNSPLHF
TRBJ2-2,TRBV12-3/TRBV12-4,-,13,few,TGTGCCAGCAGTCCCGCGGGTGGCGGGGAGCTGTTTTTT,CASSPAGGGELFF
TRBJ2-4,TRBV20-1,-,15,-,TGCAGTGCTGGATTAAAAGGTTCGGCCAAAAACATTCAGTACTTC,CSAGLKGSAKNIQYF
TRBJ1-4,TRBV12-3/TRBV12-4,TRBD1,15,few,TGTGCCAGCAGTTTCTCGGGACAGGGTACTGAAAAACTGTTTTTT,CASSFSGQGTEKLFF
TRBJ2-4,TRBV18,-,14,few,TGTGCCAGCTCACCAAACGAGGCCGAAAACATTCAGTACTTC,CASSPNEAENIQYF
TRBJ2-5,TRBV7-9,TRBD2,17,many,TGTGCCAGCAACAACCGACTAGCGGGAGAGGTAGAAGAGACCCAGTACTTC,CASNNRLAGEVEETQYF
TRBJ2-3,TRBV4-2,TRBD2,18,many,TGTGCCAGCAGCCTACTAGGACTAGCGGGAGCGGCAACAGATACGCAGTATTTT,CASSLLGLAGAATDTQYF
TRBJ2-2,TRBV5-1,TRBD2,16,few,TGCGCCAGCAGCATTGCGGGACTAGCGGGAGCCGGGGAGCTGTTTTTT,CASSIAGLAGAGELFF
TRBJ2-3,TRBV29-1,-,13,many,TGCAGCGTTACAGAGTTCAGCACAGATACGCAGTATTTT,CSVTEFSTDTQYF
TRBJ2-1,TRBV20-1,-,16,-,TGCAGTGCTAGAGATATCACTTCCTCTAAGGGCAATGAGCAGTTCTTC,CSARDITSSKGNEQFF
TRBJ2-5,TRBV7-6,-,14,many,TGTGCCAGCAGCTTAGGTTTCCAGGGAGAGACCCAGTACTTC,CASSLGFQGETQYF
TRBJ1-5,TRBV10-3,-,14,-,TGTGCCATCAGTCGCCAGGGAGGCAATCAGCCCCAGCATTTT,CAISRQGGNQPQHF
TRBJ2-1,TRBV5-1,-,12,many,TGCGCCAGCAGCTTGGCCAGCAATGAGCAGTTCTTC,CASSLASNEQFF
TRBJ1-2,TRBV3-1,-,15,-,TGTGCCAGCAGCCAAGAGAACGCAATTAACTATGGCTACACCTTC,CASSQENAINYGYTF
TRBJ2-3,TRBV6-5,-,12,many,TGTGCCAGCAGTCAACAGTGGGATACGCAGTATTTT,CASSQQWDTQYF
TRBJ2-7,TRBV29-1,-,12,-,TGCAGCGTTGGGGTGGCAGGGAACGAGCAGTACTTC,CSVGVAGNEQYF
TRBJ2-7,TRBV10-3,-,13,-,TGTGCCATCAGTGACAGGGCCTTGTACGAGCAGTACTTC,CAISDRALYEQYF
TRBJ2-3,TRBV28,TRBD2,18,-,TGTGCCAGCAGTTCTCCTGTATCTAGCGGGGGATTCACAGATACGCAGTATTTT,CASSSPVSSGGFTDTQYF
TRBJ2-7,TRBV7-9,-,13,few,TGTGCCAGCAGCCTCAGTCCTTTCTACGAGCAGTACTTC,CASSLSPFYEQYF
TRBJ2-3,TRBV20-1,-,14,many,TGCAGTGCTAGAGATTTAGGCAGGACAGATACGCAGTATTTT,CSARDLGRTDTQYF
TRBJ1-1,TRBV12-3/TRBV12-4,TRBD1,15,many,TGTGCCAGCAAACGTAAACTACAGGGGGTTGCTGAAGCTTTCTTT,CASKRKLQGVAEAFF
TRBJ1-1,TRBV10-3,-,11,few,TGTGCCACCCGGGATAACACTGAAGCTTTCTTT,CATRDNTEAFF
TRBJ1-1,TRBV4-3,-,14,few,TGCGCCAGCAGCCAAGATGTGGGTGGGGGAGAAGCTTTCTTT,CASSQDVGGGEAFF
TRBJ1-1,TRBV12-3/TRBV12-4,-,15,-,TGTGCCATTCGCAGAGGGGATTCTATGAACACTGAAGCTTTCTTT,CAIRRGDSMNTEAFF
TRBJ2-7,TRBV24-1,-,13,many,TGTGCCACCAGTGATCTGGGGGGAGAGGAGCAGTACTTC,CATSDLGGEEQYF
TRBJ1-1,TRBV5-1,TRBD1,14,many,TGCGCCAGCAGCCCGACCACAGGGGGCAATGAAGCTTTCTTT,CASSPTTGGNEAFF
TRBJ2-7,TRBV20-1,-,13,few,TGCGGTGCTAGGTTGGACAGAGCCTACGAGCAGTACTTC,CGARLDRAYEQYF
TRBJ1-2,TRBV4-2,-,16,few,TGTGCCAGCAGCCAAGATCCACAGGCACGTCAAGGGGGCTACACCTTC,CASSQDPQARQGGYTF
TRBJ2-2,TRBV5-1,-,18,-,TGCGCCAGCAGCTTGGGCCCCAGACAGGAAAGAAACACCGGGGAGCTGTTTTTT,CASSLGPRQERNTGELFF
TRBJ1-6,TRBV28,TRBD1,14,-,TGTGCCAGCAGTCCGACAGGGGCTTTTTCACCCCTCCACTTT,CASSPTGAFSPLHF
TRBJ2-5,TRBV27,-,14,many,TGTGCCAGCAGTTTACAGGGTCAACCTGGGACCCAGTACTTC,CASSLQGQPGTQYF
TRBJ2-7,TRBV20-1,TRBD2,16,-,TGCAGTGCTAGAGATGTTGAACTAGCGGGGACCTACGAGCAGTACTTC,CSARDVELAGTYEQYF
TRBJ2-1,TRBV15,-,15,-,TGTGCCACCAGCAGGGTATCACGGGACATCTATGAGCAGTTCTTC,CATSRVSRDIYEQFF
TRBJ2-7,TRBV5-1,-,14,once,TGCGCCAGCAGCAGAGGACTGGGGAACTGCGAGCAGTACTTC,CASSRGLGNCEQYF
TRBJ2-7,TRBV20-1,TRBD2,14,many,TGCAGTGCTCCGCGGGACTACAATACCTACGAGCAGTACTTC,CSAPRDYNTYEQYF
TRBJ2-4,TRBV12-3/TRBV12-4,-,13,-,TGTGCCAGCAGTTTAGCTCAGGGATCGGTTCAGTACTTC,CASSLAQGSVQYF
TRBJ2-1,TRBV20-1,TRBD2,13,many,TGCAGTGCTAGCGGGACTAGCGGGAATGAGCAGTTCTTC,CSASGTSGNEQFF
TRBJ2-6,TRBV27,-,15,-,TGTGCCAGCAGTTCCAGGGACTCTGGGGCCAACGTCCTGACTTTC,CASSSRDSGANVLTF
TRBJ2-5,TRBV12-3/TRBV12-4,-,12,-,TGTGCCAGCAGCACCCAACCAGAGACCCAGTACTTC,CASSTQPETQYF
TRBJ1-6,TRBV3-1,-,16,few,TGTGCCAGCAGCCAAGATCGGAGCGGGTATAATTCACCCCTCCACTTT,CASSQDRSGYNSPLHF